A single sample is the source of the 21 T cell receptor beta chains below, sequenced in a study of T cell responses to AZD1222 COVID-19 vaccine. The assay was immunoSEQ multiplex PCR, and TCRdb's table has in-frame clones only and misses some. The table records 85,000 to 100,000 clones, roughly 85% of them present only once. Sequenced material: peripheral blood, taken on day 0 of AZD1222 vaccination. All receptors derive from an adult in good health.

The table lists this clone with a few counts. The CDR3 protein is CAWSVPQGQTDTQYF. In DNA, the CDR3 is TGTGCCTGGAGTGTACCCCAGGGTCAAACAGATACGCAGTATTTT. The gene calls are TRBV30 and TRBJ2-3, with D perhaps TRBD1 (5 bases). The germline V gene encodes CDR1 GTSNPN and CDR2 SVGIG (reference sequence). V lost 0 bases to trimming and J lost 3 bases, with 13 bases between them. This CDR3 comprises 15 residues. The variable domain in full, with the rest retrieved from reference TRBV30 and TRBJ2-3, is SQTIHQWPATLVQPVGSPLSLECTVEGTSNPNLYWYRQAAGRGLQLLFYSVGIGQISSEVPQNLSASRPQDRQFILSSKKLLLSDSGFYLCAWSVPQGQTDTQYFGPGTRLTVL.

This clone was found a few times. The chain combines TRBV4-1 with TRBJ2-1; unclear D gene. The CDR3 runs to 15 residues. V was cut by 2 bases and J by 5 bases, with 13 bases left in between. The germline V gene encodes CDR1 MGHRA and CDR2 YSYEKL. This CDR3 is CASSQIANPDNEQFF. The CDR3 nucleotides read TGCGCCAGCAGCCAAATCGCTAACCCTGACAATGAGCAGTTCTTC.

The chain carries TRBV5-1 and TRBJ2-7; either TRBD1 or TRBD2 may supply D (5 bases each). CDR1 is SGHRS, CDR2 YFSETQ, per germline. This CDR3 spans 13 amino acids. V lost 3 bases to trimming and J lost 5 bases, with 12 bases between them. The CDR3 DNA sequence: TGCGCCAGCAGCTGGGGACCGGACAACGAGCAGTACTTC. The encoded protein is CASSWGPDNEQYF.

The chain joins TRBV15 to TRBJ1-1, with 9 bases aligning to TRBD1. CDR1 LNHNV and CDR2 YYDKDF come from the germline V gene (reference sequence). The CDR3 length is 15 residues. V trimming: 1 base; J trimming: 7 bases; junction bases outside the gene matches: 7. DNA of the CDR3: TGTGCCACCAGCAGAGGACAGGGGGTGTATGATGAAGCTTTCTTT. Encoded protein: CATSRGQGVYDEAFF.

Only one count was recorded for this clone. The V call is TRBV2, the J call TRBJ1-2; D not resolved. V shed 4 bases and J shed 5 bases, with 5 bases lying between them. There are 11 residues in the CDR3. From germline, CDR1 is SNHLY and CDR2 FYNNEI. CDR3 nucleotides: TGTGCCAGCAGTGTCGATTATGGCTACACCTTC. Its translation is CASSVDYGYTF.

This chain uses TRBV5-6 with TRBJ1-4; D is possibly TRBD1 (5 bases). Trimming removed 3 bases from V and 7 bases from J, with 13 bases in between. Germline-derived CDR1 and CDR2 are SGHDT and YYEEEE. This CDR3 is built from 14 residues. CDR3 coding DNA: TGTGCCAGCAGCTCGACAGTATTTATTGAAAAACTGTTTTTT. Its translation is CASSSTVFIEKLFF.

This CDR3 reads CASSIDRAGPANEQFF. DNA of the CDR3: TGTGCCAGTAGTATAGATAGGGCAGGACCCGCGAATGAGCAGTTCTTC. The chain carries TRBV19 and TRBJ2-1; unclear D gene. The germline V and J ends were trimmed by 0 bases and 7 bases, with 16 bases remaining between them. The CDR3 totals 16 residues. The germline V gene encodes CDR1 LNHDA and CDR2 SQIVND (reference sequence).

The rearrangement uses TRBV5-1 and TRBJ2-5, with D perhaps TRBD2 (5 bases). This CDR3 is built from 15 residues. The germline CDR1 and CDR2 sequences are SGHRS and YFSETQ. Deletions cut 4 bases from V and 1 base from J, with 14 bases between. CDR3 loop: CASSRDGPSQETQYF. CDR3 DNA sequence: TGCGCCAGCAGCCGGGATGGGCCGTCCCAAGAGACCCAGTACTTC. The variable domain in full, completed from reference TRBV5-1 and TRBJ2-5, reads KAGVTQTPRYLIKTRGQQVTLSCSPISGHRSVSWYQQTPGQGLQFLFEYFSETQRNKGNFPGRFSGRQFSNSRSEMNVSTLELGDSALYLCASSRDGPSQETQYFGPGTRLLVL.

CDR3 loop: CASETPEGNTIYF. The CDR3 nucleotides read TGTGCCAGCGAAACGCCGGAGGGAAACACCATATATTTT. The V call is TRBV12-3 or TRBV12-4, the J call TRBJ1-3; D gene uncertain. The V end lost 8 bases, the J end lost 4 bases, and 12 bases lay between the germline ends. This CDR3 has 13 residues.

J is TRBJ1-1 and V is TRBV7-9; D is uncertain. The germline V gene has CDR1 SEHNR and CDR2 FQNEAQ (reference sequence). The germline V and J ends were trimmed by 6 bases and 0 bases, with 23 bases remaining between them. This CDR3 is built from 18 residues. This CDR3 is CASRPRRAQPLMNTEAFF. CDR3 nucleotide sequence: TGTGCCAGCAGACCTCGACGGGCCCAGCCCCTAATGAACACTGAAGCTTTCTTT.

CDR3 in DNA: TGCGCCAGCAGCTTGGCTGACCCCTACGAGCAGTACTTC. Translating it yields CASSLADPYEQYF. The chain joins TRBV5-1 to TRBJ2-7; no clear D gene. Germline CDR1 SGHRS, CDR2 YFSETQ. Trimming removed 0 bases at V and 2 bases at J, with 6 bases between. The CDR3 contains 13 residues.

The chain recombines TRBV3-1 (or the pseudogene TRBV3-2) with TRBJ2-7; D is ambiguous. Trimming stripped 3 bases from V and 1 base from J, with 13 bases between. The CDR3 runs to 15 residues. CDR1 and CDR2 from the germline V gene are LGHDT and YNNKEL (reference sequence). CDR3 protein: CASSHSTETSYEQYF. The DNA of the CDR3 is TGTGCCAGCAGCCATTCTACCGAGACATCCTACGAGCAGTACTTC.

The chain recombines TRBV10-2 with TRBJ1-5; unclear D gene. Looked up from germline, CDR1 is WSHSY and CDR2 is SAAADI. CDR3 length: 13 residues. V was trimmed by 2 bases and J by 5 bases, leaving 7 bases between them. The CDR3 DNA reads as TGCGCCAGCAGTGAGGGCGGGGATCAGCCCCAGCATTTT. It yields the protein CASSEGGDQPQHF.

The chain links TRBV5-1 to TRBJ1-2, with D maybe TRBD1 (6 bases). Germline-derived CDR1 and CDR2 are SGHRS and YFSETQ. Trimming pared 1 base from V and 6 bases from J, leaving 10 bases between. The length of the CDR3 is 13 residues. CDR3 coding DNA: TGCGCCAGCAGCTTGTCAGCAGGGGATGGCTACACCTTC. As protein: CASSLSAGDGYTF.

The genes are TRBV19 and TRBJ1-3; no clear D. This CDR3 comprises 14 residues. Germline-derived CDR1 and CDR2 are LNHDA and SQIVND (reference sequence). Between the trimmed V and J ends, which lost 7 bases and 0 bases, there was a span of 10 bases. The CDR3 nucleotides are TGTGCCAGTACTCCCCCTCACTCTGGAAACACCATATATTTT. Amino acid sequence: CASTPPHSGNTIYF. Variable domain in full (rest from reference TRBV19 and TRBJ1-3): DGGITQSPKYLFRKEGQNVTLSCEQNLNHDAMYWYRQDPGQGLRLIYYSQIVNDFQKGDIAEGYSVSREKKESFPLTVTSAQKNPTAFYLCASTPPHSGNTIYFGEGSWLTVV.

The chain links TRBV19 to TRBJ1-5; the match to TRBD1 covers 7 bases. After removal of 5 bases from V and 8 bases from J, the junction contained 12 bases not matched to a gene. The CDR3 consists of 15 residues. Germline-derived CDR1 and CDR2 are LNHDA and SQIVND (reference sequence). The CDR3 sequence: CASSPPGTVQKPQHF. Written as DNA, the CDR3 is TGTGCCAGTAGTCCCCCCGGGACAGTCCAAAAGCCCCAGCATTTT.

The rearrangement joins TRBV30 to TRBJ1-3; D is undetermined. Germline CDR1 is GTSNPN and CDR2 is SVGIG (reference sequence). The CDR3 runs to 13 residues. V dropped 8 bases and J dropped 0 bases, with 11 bases sitting between them. CDR3 in DNA: TGTGCCGGAAGGACCATCTCTGGAAACACCATATATTTT. Amino acids: CAGRTISGNTIYF.

The chain joins TRBV20-1 to TRBJ1-5; 9 positions match TRBD1. The germline V gene encodes CDR1 DFQATT and CDR2 SNEGSKA (reference sequence). The CDR3 extends over 15 amino acids. J gave up 5 bases and V 3 bases, and 8 bases lay outside the gene matches. The CDR3 DNA is TGCAGTGCTAGTCAGTTCGGGGACAGGGATCAGCCCCAGCATTTT. It yields the protein CSASQFGDRDQPQHF.

This chain joins TRBV27 and TRBJ2-2, with 9 bases aligning to TRBD1. This CDR3 is built from 15 residues. V was pared by 3 bases and J by 5 bases, with 4 bases of the junction left unmatched. Germline V gives CDR1 MNHEY, CDR2 SMNVEV (reference sequence). The chain's CDR3 is CASSLQTGGTGELFF. DNA for the CDR3: TGTGCCAGCAGTTTGCAGACAGGGGGAACCGGGGAGCTGTTTTTT.

The genes are TRBV7-2 and TRBJ1-5; D not resolved. Trimming left V 0 bases short and J 0 bases short, with 12 bases between. Germline V gene lookup returns CDR1 SGHTA and CDR2 FQGNSA. The CDR3 spans 17 residues. In nucleotides, the CDR3 is TGTGCCAGCAGCTTAGCTCCGGGTGGATATAGCAATCAGCCCCAGCATTTT. Translated: CASSLAPGGYSNQPQHF.

The gene calls are TRBV3-1 (or the pseudogene TRBV3-2) and TRBJ1-6; the D is unclear. The length of the CDR3 is 13 residues. V was cut by 2 bases and J by 12 bases, with 11 bases left in between. The germline V gene has CDR1 LGHDT and CDR2 YNNKEL (reference sequence). CDR3 bases: TGTGCCAGCAGCCAACATCGATCAGGACCCCTCCACTTT. Translating it yields CASSQHRSGPLHF.